A selection of T cell receptor beta chains follows, all from one sample in a study of T cells after posttransplantation cyclophosphamide. Profiling relied on immunoSEQ multiplex PCR, and the TCRdb table lists in-frame clones only, not all of them. The data show a few thousand clones, about three quarters seen once. The specimen comprised PBMCs, sampled around 290 days after allogeneic stem cell transplant with calcineurin inhibitor and methotrexate. These receptors originate from a female patient in her forties or fifties who received an allogeneic stem cell transplant from an unrelated donor, was CMV-positive, and had acute and chronic GVHD. T cells may partly derive from the graft donor. The conserved cysteine and the conserved F or W are not part of the CDR3 here. The order of the fields is V gene, J gene, clone size, CDR3 length, D gene, CDR3 protein. D genes are given only for firm matches. Part of the rows lack a size; the others show once, few, many or a class for expanded clones.

v_gene: TRBV10-3
j_gene: TRBJ1-5
abundance: few
len: 14
d_gene: .
CDR3aa: AISPAGFPGNQPQH

v_gene: TRBV7-9
j_gene: TRBJ2-1
abundance: .
len: 17
d_gene: .
CDR3aa: ASSPTGTGTGRANNEQF

v_gene: TRBV19
j_gene: TRBJ1-5
abundance: .
len: 13
d_gene: TRBD1
CDR3aa: ASIVDRGNNQPQH

v_gene: TRBV6-1
j_gene: TRBJ2-7
abundance: few
len: 14
d_gene: TRBD2
CDR3aa: ASSDSGGGTRFEQY

v_gene: TRBV15
j_gene: TRBJ1-5
abundance: .
len: 12
d_gene: .
CDR3aa: ATSRAGGDQPQH

v_gene: TRBV19
j_gene: TRBJ1-5
abundance: .
len: 15
d_gene: .
CDR3aa: ASSIWRGGDSNQPQH

v_gene: TRBV11-2
j_gene: TRBJ1-4
abundance: once
len: 15
d_gene: .
CDR3aa: ASSHSRVAATNEKLF

v_gene: TRBV11-2
j_gene: TRBJ1-2
abundance: .
len: 14
d_gene: TRBD1
CDR3aa: ASSLDRGSANYGYT

v_gene: TRBV7-8
j_gene: TRBJ2-7
abundance: .
len: 12
d_gene: .
CDR3aa: ASSLYRWRGEQY

v_gene: TRBV5-5
j_gene: TRBJ1-1
abundance: few
len: 9
d_gene: .
CDR3aa: ASSYSTEAF

v_gene: TRBV19
j_gene: TRBJ1-1
abundance: many
len: 10
d_gene: .
CDR3aa: ASSFRVTEAF

v_gene: TRBV1
j_gene: TRBJ1-5
abundance: .
len: 13
d_gene: .
CDR3aa: TSSQEAGEHQPQH

v_gene: TRBV7-9
j_gene: TRBJ1-3
abundance: few
len: 15
d_gene: .
CDR3aa: ASSLGRGISSGNTIY